These T cell receptor beta chains were read from a single sample in a study of PD-1 blockade in classical Hodgkin lymphoma. TCRdb's copy holds only in-frame clones and misses some; the assay was immunoSEQ multiplex PCR. The table has tens of thousands of clones, approximately 88% seen once; the top ten hold under 25%. The input for sequencing was peripheral blood mononuclear cells (PBMCs), taken at baseline. The receptors stem from a human donor with classical Hodgkin lymphoma. The CDR3 runs from the conserved cysteine through the conserved F or W. A D gene is named only where the DNA matches it firmly. Clone sizes are given selectively: once, few, many, or a class where the clone is expanded.

j_gene	v_gene	d_gene	abundance	CDR3nt	CDR3aa
TRBJ2-7	TRBV6-5	NA	NA	TGTGCCAGCAGGGGTAGTGGGAGCGAGCAGTACTTC	CASRGSGSEQYF
TRBJ1-5	TRBV4-1	NA	NA	TGCGCCAGCAGCCAAGATGAATCATATAGCAATCAGCCCCAGCATTTT	CASSQDESYSNQPQHF
TRBJ2-3	TRBV4-1	TRBD1	NA	TGCGCCAGCAGCCCAAAGGACAGGGATGGCACAGATACGCAGTATTTT	CASSPKDRDGTDTQYF
TRBJ1-1	TRBV13	NA	NA	TGTGCCAGCAGAAAGGGTAAAGGTACTGAAGCTTTCTTT	CASRKGKGTEAFF
TRBJ2-7	TRBV30	NA	NA	TGTGCCTGGAGGGGACTAAGACAGGGGTTCTACTCCTCCTACGAGCAGTACTTC	CAWRGLRQGFYSSYEQYF
TRBJ2-2	TRBV5-8	TRBD2	once	TGTGCCAGCGGCAAACTAGCGGGAGAGAACACCGGGGAGCTGTTTTTT	CASGKLAGENTGELFF
TRBJ2-7	TRBV6-1	TRBD2	NA	TGTGCCAGCAGGAAAGGACTAGCGGGAGACGGCGAGCAGTACTTC	CASRKGLAGDGEQYF
TRBJ1-2	TRBV5-6	TRBD1	NA	TGTGCCAGCAGTAAACCCTTGGGTGACAGGGAGCGTAACTATGGCTACACCTTC	CASSKPLGDRERNYGYTF
TRBJ2-7	TRBV30	TRBD2	NA	TGTGCCTGGAGTGGCCCCTCCTCGATGGTGGTTTGGACTAGCGGCTACGAGCAGTACTTC	CAWSGPSSMVVWTSGYEQYF
TRBJ1-1	TRBV5-6	TRBD1	NA	TGTGCCAGCAGCTTAGGACAGGTGGGTGAAGCTTTCTTT	CASSLGQVGEAFF
TRBJ2-2	TRBV4-3	TRBD1	NA	TGCGCCAGCAGCCGGGACAGCTACACCGGGGAGCTGTTTTTT	CASSRDSYTGELFF
TRBJ1-4	TRBV19	NA	NA	TGTGCCAGTAGTATGGTATGGCAGGGGACGCGTAATGAAAAACTGTTTTTT	CASSMVWQGTRNEKLFF
TRBJ2-7	TRBV6-5	TRBD1	NA	TGTGCCAGCAGCGCAGGGGGAAGCTCCTACGAGCAGTACTTC	CASSAGGSSYEQYF
TRBJ2-5	TRBV4-3	TRBD2	NA	TGCGCCAGCAGCCAAGGAACTAGCGGGAGGGAGACCCAGTACTTC	CASSQGTSGRETQYF
TRBJ1-3	TRBV5-6	TRBD1	NA	TGTGCCAGCAGGGGACAGGGAAACACCATATATTTT	CASRGQGNTIYF
TRBJ2-1	TRBV7-2	TRBD2	NA	TGTGCCAGCAGCTTAGCACTAGCGGGAGGGCCCAGACCCTACAATGAGCAGTTCTTC	CASSLALAGGPRPYNEQFF
TRBJ1-5	TRBV19	TRBD1	few	TGTGCCAGTAGTGCAGGGGGTTATAGCAATCAGCCCCAGCATTTT	CASSAGGYSNQPQHF
TRBJ2-7	TRBV6-1	TRBD1	NA	TGTGCCAGCAGTGACGGGGACAGCGAGCAGTACTTC	CASSDGDSEQYF
TRBJ2-3	TRBV11-2	TRBD1	NA	TGTGCCAGCAGTGTAAGGCTCTGGACAGGGGACACAGATACGCAGTATTTT	CASSVRLWTGDTDTQYF
TRBJ2-3	TRBV14	TRBD2	NA	TGTGCCAGCAGTGAGCGCCTGGCTAGCGGCACATATACGCAGTATTTT	CASSERLASGTYTQYF
TRBJ2-7	TRBV4-3	NA	NA	TGCGCCAGCAGCCAAGATCCAGATTCCTCCTCCTACGAGCAGTACTTC	CASSQDPDSSSYEQYF
TRBJ2-7	TRBV5-1	TRBD1	NA	TGCGCCAGCAGCTTGGCCCCACAGGGGGCGGGCTACGAGCAGTACTTC	CASSLAPQGAGYEQYF
TRBJ1-2	TRBV10-3	NA	NA	TGTGCCATCAGTTCCGCGGGGAACTATGGCTACACCTTC	CAISSAGNYGYTF
TRBJ2-2	TRBV2	NA	NA	TGTGCCAGCAGACTGGCCACCGGGGAGCTGTTTTTT	CASRLATGELFF
TRBJ2-1	TRBV27	TRBD2	NA	TGTGCCAGCACGTGGACTAGCGGGTCCTCCTACAATGAGCAGTTCTTC	CASTWTSGSSYNEQFF
TRBJ2-7	TRBV6-1	NA	NA	TGTGCCAGCAGTCTATCGTCCTACGAGCAGTACTTC	CASSLSSYEQYF
TRBJ2-5	TRBV6-6	NA	NA	TGTGCCAGCAGTTACACGACATCGTACCAAGAGACCCAGTACTTC	CASSYTTSYQETQYF
TRBJ2-3	TRBV14	NA	NA	TGTGCCAGCAGCCAAGTTCGCCAAACCCATTTTGGCACAGATACGCAGTATTTT	CASSQVRQTHFGTDTQYF
TRBJ2-3	TRBV7-2	TRBD2	NA	TGTGCCAGCAGCCCAACTGCTTTGAGCGGGAGCATGTCAGATACGCAGTATTTT	CASSPTALSGSMSDTQYF
TRBJ2-1	TRBV25-1	NA	NA	TGTGCCAGCAGTGAATTGCTGCGGGGAGCTTCCTACAATGAGCAGTTCTTC	CASSELLRGASYNEQFF
TRBJ1-2	TRBV30	NA	NA	TGTGCCTGGACGAGGGGTGGCGACTATGGCTACACCTTC	CAWTRGGDYGYTF
TRBJ2-7	TRBV7-9	NA	NA	TGTGCCAGCAGCTTAGCGGAGGGCGAGCAGTACTTC	CASSLAEGEQYF
TRBJ2-7	TRBV19	NA	NA	TGTGCCAGTAGTTCGCGGACAGGACGGGGACTCTACGAGCAGTACTTC	CASSSRTGRGLYEQYF
TRBJ1-6	TRBV27	TRBD1	NA	TGTGCCAGCAGCCGAACAGGGGAGCGATCACCCCTCCACTTT	CASSRTGERSPLHF
TRBJ2-5	TRBV9	TRBD2	NA	TGTGCCAGCAGCGTAGGGACTAGCGGGAGCACAGAGACCCAGTACTTC	CASSVGTSGSTETQYF
TRBJ2-7	TRBV28	TRBD1	NA	TGTGCCAGCAGTGCGGGGGACAGGGACTACGAGCAGTACTTC	CASSAGDRDYEQYF
TRBJ1-1	TRBV19	NA	NA	TGTGCCAGTAGTATCGGAGGGGCGAGAGCGGAAGCTTTCTTT	CASSIGGARAEAFF
TRBJ2-7	TRBV5-6	TRBD2	NA	TGTGCCAGTCTTAGCGGGGGCTCCTACGAGCAGTACTTC	CASLSGGSYEQYF
TRBJ2-1	TRBV25-1	NA	NA	TGTGCCAGCAGTCTGGGGGCTGGGTGGGATGAGCAGTTCTTC	CASSLGAGWDEQFF
TRBJ1-2	TRBV19	NA	NA	TGTGCCAGTATGGAGGGGCCATTCCTTAACTATGGCTACACCTTC	CASMEGPFLNYGYTF
TRBJ1-4	TRBV6-4	NA	NA	TGTGCCAGCAGTGTCGTCTTAGGGGAAAAACTGTTTTTT	CASSVVLGEKLFF
TRBJ2-7	TRBV27	NA	once	TGTGCCAGCAGTCTCCAGGGGAAATACGACGAGCAGTACTTC	CASSLQGKYDEQYF
TRBJ2-3	TRBV9	TRBD2	once	TGTGCCAGCAGCGTAGGGACTAGCGGGAAGGATACGCAGTATTTT	CASSVGTSGKDTQYF
TRBJ2-6	TRBV23-1	TRBD1	NA	TGCGCCAGCAGTCCTCCTCAGGGGGCGCAGACTGGGGCCAACGTCCTGACTTTC	CASSPPQGAQTGANVLTF
TRBJ1-5	TRBV4-3	NA	few	TGCGCCAGCAGCCCCCACGGGGATAGCAATCAGCCCCAGCATTTT	CASSPHGDSNQPQHF
TRBJ2-1	TRBV7-2	TRBD2	NA	TGTGCCAGCAGCCGAGGACTAGCCTACAATGAGCAGTTCTTC	CASSRGLAYNEQFF
TRBJ1-2	TRBV30	NA	NA	TGTGCCTGGAGTGTACTGAGAGGGGGTAGCTACACCTTC	CAWSVLRGGSYTF
TRBJ2-3	TRBV9	NA	NA	TGTGCCAGCAGCGCCGACCACACAGATACGCAGTATTTT	CASSADHTDTQYF
TRBJ1-4	TRBV5-6	NA	NA	TGTGCCAGCAGCTTCTGGGACTGGGATGAAAAACTGTTTTTT	CASSFWDWDEKLFF
TRBJ1-3	TRBV5-8	NA	NA	TGTGCCAGCAGCCAGAACTACAGGGTTTACTCTGGAAACACCATATATTTT	CASSQNYRVYSGNTIYF
TRBJ2-3	TRBV4-3	NA	NA	TGCGCCAGCAGCCAAGATCGGAGGGATACGCAGTATTTT	CASSQDRRDTQYF
TRBJ2-1	TRBV19	TRBD2	NA	TGTGCCAGTAGTACCCGGGGACTAGCGGGAGGGGATGAGCAGTTCTTC	CASSTRGLAGGDEQFF
TRBJ2-7	TRBV4-2	TRBD1	NA	TGTGCCAGCAGCCAAGAGGCCGGGACAGGGGGCTACGAGCAGTACTTC	CASSQEAGTGGYEQYF
TRBJ2-5	TRBV5-1	TRBD1	NA	TGCGCCAGCAGCTTGGGGGGACAGGGGATGGGAAAAGAGACCCAGTACTTC	CASSLGGQGMGKETQYF